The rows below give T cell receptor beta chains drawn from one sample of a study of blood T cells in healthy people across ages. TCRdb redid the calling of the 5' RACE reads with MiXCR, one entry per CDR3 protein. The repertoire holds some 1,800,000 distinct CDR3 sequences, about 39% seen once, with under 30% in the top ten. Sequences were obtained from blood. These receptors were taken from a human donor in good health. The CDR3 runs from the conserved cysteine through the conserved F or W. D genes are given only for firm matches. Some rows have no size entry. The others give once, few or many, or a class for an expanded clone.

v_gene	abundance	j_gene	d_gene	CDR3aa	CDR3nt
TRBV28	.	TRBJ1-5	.	CASKEANQPQHF	TGTGCCAGCAAGGAAGCAAATCAGCCCCAGCATTTT
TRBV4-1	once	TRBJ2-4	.	CASSQDWTTKNIQYF	TGCGCCAGCAGCCAAGATTGGACAACCAAAAACATTCAGTACTTC
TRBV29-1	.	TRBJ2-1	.	CSVEAWGPEASYEQFF	TGCAGCGTTGAGGCTTGGGGACCAGAAGCATCCTACGAGCAGTTCTTC
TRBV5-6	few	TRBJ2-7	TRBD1	CASSYGTGIKNEQYF	TGTGCCAGCAGCTATGGGACAGGGATTAAGAACGAGCAGTACTTC
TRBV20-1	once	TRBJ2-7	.	CSAAYWSSYEQYF	TGCAGTGCTGCGTACTGGAGTTCCTACGAGCAGTACTTC
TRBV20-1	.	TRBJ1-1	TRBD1	CSAPLQGLGTEAFF	TGCAGTGCCCCATTACAGGGGCTTGGCACTGAAGCTTTCTTT
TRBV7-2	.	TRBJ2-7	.	CASSLAPGAHEQYF	TGTGCCAGCAGCTTAGCGCCTGGAGCCCACGAGCAGTACTTC
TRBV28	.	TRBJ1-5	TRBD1	CASRQQGASNQPQHF	TGTGCCAGCAGACAACAGGGGGCTAGCAATCAGCCCCAGCATTTT
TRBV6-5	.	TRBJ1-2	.	CASSYKGVDGYTF	TGTGCCAGCAGTTACAAGGGGGTCGATGGCTACACCTTC
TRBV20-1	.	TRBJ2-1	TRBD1	CSASDRDIRGNEQFF	TGCAGTGCTAGTGACAGGGATATTAGGGGGAATGAGCAGTTCTTC
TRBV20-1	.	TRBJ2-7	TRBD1	CSARDTGGPTYEQYF	TGCAGTGCTAGAGATACAGGGGGGCCTACCTACGAGCAGTACTTC
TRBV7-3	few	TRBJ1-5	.	CASSRDISSNQPQHF	TGTGCCAGCAGTCGGGACATTTCTAGCAATCAGCCCCAGCATTTT
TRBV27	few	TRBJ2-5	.	CASSLSDTQETQYF	TGTGCCAGCAGTTTATCGGACACCCAAGAGACCCAGTACTTC
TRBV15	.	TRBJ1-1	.	CATSRGSFWTAKYEAFF	TGTGCCACCAGCAGGGGCTCTTTTTGGACAGCAAAATATGAAGCTTTCTTT
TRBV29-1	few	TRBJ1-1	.	CSVVNYTEAFF	TGCAGCGTTGTAAACTACACTGAAGCTTTCTTT
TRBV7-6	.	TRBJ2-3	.	CASSAWEWTSTDTQYF	TGTGCCAGCAGCGCATGGGAGTGGACTAGCACAGATACGCAGTATTTT
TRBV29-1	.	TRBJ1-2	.	CSVETRRGYYGYTF	TGCAGCGTTGAGACCAGGAGAGGGTACTATGGCTACACCTTC
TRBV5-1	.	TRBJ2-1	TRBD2	CASSLGDSGGQFF	TGCGCCAGCAGCTTGGGAGATAGCGGGGGTCAGTTCTTC
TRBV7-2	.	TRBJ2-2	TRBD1	CASSFNRGRHTGELFF	TGTGCCAGCAGCTTCAACAGGGGCCGCCACACCGGGGAGCTGTTTTTT
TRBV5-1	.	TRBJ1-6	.	CASSLGTRSTYSPLHF	TGCGCCAGCAGCTTGGGTACCCGAAGCACATATTCACCCCTCCACTTT
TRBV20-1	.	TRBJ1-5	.	CSAEQDFNQPQHF	TGCAGTGCTGAACAGGATTTTAATCAGCCCCAGCATTTT
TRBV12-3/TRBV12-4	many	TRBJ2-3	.	CASSLTASTDTQYF	TGCGCCAGCAGCCTAACCGCTAGCACAGATACGCAGTATTTT
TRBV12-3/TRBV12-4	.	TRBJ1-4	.	CASKRTVNEKLFF	TGTGCCAGCAAAAGGACGGTTAATGAAAAACTGTTTTTT
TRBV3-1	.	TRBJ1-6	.	CASSQPDSPLHF	TGTGCCAGCAGTCAACCAGATTCACCCCTCCACTTT
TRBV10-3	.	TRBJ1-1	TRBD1	CATQGADTEAFF	TGTGCCACCCAGGGGGCGGACACTGAAGCTTTCTTT
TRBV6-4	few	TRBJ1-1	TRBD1	CASRADRGAFF	TGTGCCAGCAGAGCCGACAGGGGAGCTTTCTTT
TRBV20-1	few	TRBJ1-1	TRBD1	CSAQQGAKTEAFF	TGCAGTGCCCAACAGGGGGCGAAGACTGAAGCTTTCTTT
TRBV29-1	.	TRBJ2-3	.	CSVQGVGTRSTDTQYF	TGCAGCGTTCAAGGAGTGGGCACCCGAAGCACAGATACGCAGTATTTT
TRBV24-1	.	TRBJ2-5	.	CATSDPGLNSVETQYF	TGTGCCACCAGTGATCCGGGACTCAACTCCGTGGAGACCCAGTACTTC
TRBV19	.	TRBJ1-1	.	CASSIPYGSAFF	TGTGCCAGTAGTATTCCCTACGGGTCAGCTTTCTTT
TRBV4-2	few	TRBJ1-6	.	CASSQDPREDSPLHF	TGTGCCAGCAGCCAAGATCCCAGGGAAGATTCACCCCTCCACTTT
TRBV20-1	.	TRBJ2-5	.	CSARGRDMTQYF	TGCAGTGCTAGAGGCAGGGATATGACCCAGTACTTC
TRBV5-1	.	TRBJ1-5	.	CASSLGDTTGAGQPQHF	TGCGCCAGCAGCTTGGGGGACACCACTGGGGCAGGGCAGCCCCAGCATTTT
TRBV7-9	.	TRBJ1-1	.	CASSFISGTEAFF	TGTGCCAGCAGCTTCATCTCCGGGACTGAAGCTTTCTTT
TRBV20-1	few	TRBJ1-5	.	CSAIFEGHQPQHF	TGCAGTGCTATCTTCGAAGGGCATCAGCCCCAGCATTTT
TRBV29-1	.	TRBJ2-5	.	CSVDGGGFERYF	TGCAGCGTTGATGGAGGGGGCTTTGAGCGGTACTTC
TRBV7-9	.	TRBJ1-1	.	CASSLPRTGIHTEAFF	TGTGCCAGCAGCTTGCCACGGACGGGGATTCACACTGAAGCTTTCTTT
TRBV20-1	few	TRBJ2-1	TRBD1	CSAGEPRTGANEQFF	TGCAGTGCTGGAGAACCCCGGACAGGCGCAAATGAGCAGTTCTTC
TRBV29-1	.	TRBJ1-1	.	CSVKRAGRGNTEAFF	TGCAGCGTCAAAAGGGCAGGGCGAGGGAACACTGAAGCTTTCTTT
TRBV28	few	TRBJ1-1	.	CASTSTRVEAFF	TGTGCCAGCACCTCAACAAGGGTCGAAGCTTTCTTT
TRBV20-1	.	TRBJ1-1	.	CGARVGRNTEAFF	TGCGGTGCTAGAGTCGGTCGGAACACTGAAGCTTTCTTT
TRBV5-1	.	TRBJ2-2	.	CASSLAQGNTGELFF	TGCGCCAGCAGCTTGGCCCAGGGTAACACCGGGGAGCTGTTTTTT
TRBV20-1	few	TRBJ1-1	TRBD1	CSHTQGDTEAFF	TGCAGCCATACACAGGGGGACACTGAAGCTTTCTTT
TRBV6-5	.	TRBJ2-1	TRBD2	CASSLAGVLNEQFF	TGTGCCAGCAGTTTAGCGGGAGTATTGAATGAGCAGTTCTTC
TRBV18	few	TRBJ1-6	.	CASSPAGRNSPLHF	TGTGCCAGCTCACCAGCAGGGCGCAATTCACCCCTCCACTTT
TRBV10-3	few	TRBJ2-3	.	CAINNLAGRGLASTDTQYF	TGTGCCATCAATAACCTCGCGGGACGGGGGTTAGCGAGCACAGATACGCAGTATTTT
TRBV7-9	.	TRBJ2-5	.	CASSKPGRETQYF	TGTGCCAGCAGCAAACCTGGTCGGGAGACCCAGTACTTC
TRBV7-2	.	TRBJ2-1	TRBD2	CASSPSGGRGYNEQFF	TGTGCCAGCAGCCCCTCGGGGGGGAGGGGATACAATGAGCAGTTCTTC
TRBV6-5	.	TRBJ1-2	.	CASSGTNLEPYCGYTF	TGTGCCAGCTCTGGGACAAATCTCGAACCATACTGTGGCTACACCTTC
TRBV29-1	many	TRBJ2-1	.	CSVEESRSNEQFF	TGCAGCGTTGAGGAATCACGATCCAATGAGCAGTTCTTC
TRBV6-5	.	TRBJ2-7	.	CASSYSSGLTTYEQYF	TGTGCCAGCAGTTACTCGTCGGGACTTACAACCTACGAGCAGTACTTC
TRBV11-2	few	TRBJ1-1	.	CASSRNRETLSRRAFF	TGTGCCAGCAGCCGAAACAGGGAGACTTTGAGCAGGCGGGCTTTCTTT
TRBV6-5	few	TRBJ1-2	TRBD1	CASRPWDRRYYGYTF	TGTGCCAGCAGACCCTGGGACAGGCGTTACTATGGCTACACCTTC
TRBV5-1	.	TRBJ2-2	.	CASSLSGEFGELFF	TGCGCCAGCAGCTTATCAGGGGAGTTCGGGGAGCTGTTTTTT
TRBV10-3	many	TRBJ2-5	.	CAISERGAETQYF	TGTGCCATCAGTGAACGGGGTGCGGAGACCCAGTACTTC